The clone carrying this TCR beta chain came up many times. The antigen is undetermined. This record belongs to a study of blood T cells in healthy people across ages. Overall study findings and caveats: Samples with more naive T cells showed higher observed beta diversity. Those diversity estimates obtained from one million T cells were thought to be underestimates. The donors' CMV status was not determined, possibly confounding changes in expanded clonotypes.

Germline lookup yields CDR1 MNHNS and CDR2 SASEGT. This CDR3 comprises 13 residues. The germline V and J ends were trimmed by 2 bases and 4 bases, with 9 bases remaining between them. With a J-beta primer mix and a sample-barcoded 5' primer, a second PCR ran about 7 to 11 cycles. TCRdb redid the calling of the 5' RACE reads with MiXCR, one entry per CDR3 protein. Of about 1.6 million distinct CDR3 sequences in the sample, about 32% were seen once. Extraction yielded at least 5 micrograms of total RNA per sample. The chain is built from TRBV6-1 and TRBJ2-7, with D maybe TRBD2 (5 bases). The specimen sequenced was blood. The clonotype originates from a woman aged 30 to 39 in good health. In nucleotides, the CDR3 is TGTGCCAGCAGTGAATGGGGAGATTACGAGCAGTACTTC. It translates to CASSEWGDYEQYF.